This T cell receptor (beta chain) is from a study of blood T cell repertoires in COVID-19. Study context: T cells, B-cell-depleted T cells, or PBMCs supplied cDNA or gDNA.

Methods used by the authors: Estimated nucleated cell counts came from reference gene primer amplification. The method was immunoSEQ multiplex PCR; TCRdb's version includes in-frame clones alone and lacks a portion of them. Clone size and the V and J calls come from that table; the DNA yielded D and trimming. Of 150,000 to 180,000 clones in the sample, around 83% were seen once. Remarks on this clone: The germline gene is not matched at one end of the junction; a read error may be the cause. This specimen includes other DNA sequences encoding the same CDR3.

The length of the CDR3 is 21 residues. In germline, CDR1 is SGHDN, CDR2 FVKESK. The sample was peripheral blood. V and J are TRBV14 and TRBJ1-3; D is perhaps TRBD1 (6 bases). The receptor's source is a woman aged 55-70 years with COVID-19, enrolled during active disease. CDR3: CASSQHRDKWTLRGSGNTIYF. The CDR3 DNA reads as TGTGCCAGCAGCCAGCACCGGGACAAGTGGACTCTCCGGGGCTCTGGAAACACTATATATTTT.